These 13 T cell receptor beta chains originate from one sample sequenced in a study. Using its own MiXCR run on the 5' RACE reads, TCRdb lists one record per CDR3 protein. There are about 9,100 distinct CDR3 sequences in the sample; 60% occur only once, and around 6% lies in the top ten. The sample comprised tumor-infiltrating memory CD4+ T cells sorted from the breast tumor. Described subset: memory CD4+ T cells, CD4+CD45RO+CD25-. The receptors were gathered from a female donor with breast cancer.

The rearrangement joins TRBV18 to TRBJ2-7, with 8 bases fitting TRBD1. Germline V gives CDR1 KGHSH, CDR2 LQKENI. V shed 0 bases and J 7 bases; nucleotides not matched to a gene: 5. The CDR3 is 14 residues long. DNA for the CDR3: TGTGCCAGCTCACCACCCCCAGGGGGCGATGAGCAGTACTTC. Protein product: CASSPPPGGDEQYF.

This rearrangement joins TRBV12-3 or TRBV12-4 to TRBJ1-2; the D is unclear. This CDR3 spans 12 amino acids. Trimming cost V 2 bases and J 7 bases, with 8 bases left between them. The DNA of the CDR3 is TGTGCCAGCAGTTTACCTGGGCGTGGCTACACCTTC. Encoded protein: CASSLPGRGYTF.

The genes are TRBV5-3 and TRBJ1-5, with D tentatively TRBD1 (5 bases). TRBV5-3 is reported as an ORF; its role is uncertain. The germline V and J ends were trimmed by 3 bases and 0 bases, with 22 bases remaining between them. The CDR3 has 19 residues. The CDR3 DNA reads as TGTGCCAGAAGCTGGATCCGGGGCAGCAGGAAGAATAGCAATCAGCCCCAGCATTTT. It codes for CARSWIRGSRKNSNQPQHF.

This clonotype has just a few counts. The missing conserved phenylalanine or tryptophan at the end of this CDR3 makes a read error likely. The CDR3 region is CASRVLAGVDEQFY. The CDR3 DNA follows: TGTGCCAGCAGGGTCCTAGCGGGAGTGGATGAGCAGTTCTAC. The chain couples TRBV12-3 or TRBV12-4 to TRBJ2-1; 10 bases match TRBD2. This CDR3 has 14 amino acids. Germline trimming cut 6 bases from V and 8 bases from J; bases unmatched to any gene: 7.

The chain has TRBV5-1 and TRBJ2-1; 8 nucleotides agree with TRBD2. This CDR3 has 16 amino acids. Germline lookup yields CDR1 SGHRS and CDR2 YFSETQ. The V and J ends lost 3 bases and 10 bases, in that order; junction bases with no gene match: 15. The CDR3 DNA follows: TGCGCCAGCAGCTCGGGCCCTAGCGGGTGGATTCAAGAGCAGTTCTTC. Amino acids: CASSSGPSGWIQEQFF.

The chain couples TRBV28 to TRBJ1-2; D is perhaps TRBD1 (5 bases). Germline CDR1 and CDR2: MDHEN and SYDVKM. Trimming cost V 7 bases and J 3 bases, with 15 bases left between them. CDR3 size: 14 residues. CDR3 DNA sequence: TGTGCCAGCACCGGGACGGAACCCTACTATGGCTACACCTTC. It codes for CASTGTEPYYGYTF.

The J gene is TRBJ2-1, the V gene TRBV5-1; tentatively, D is TRBD1 (7 bases). With 4 bases removed from V and 3 bases from J, the gap between germline ends came to 14 bases. Germline V gene data show CDR1 as SGHRS and CDR2 as YFSETQ. The CDR3 runs 15 residues. CDR3 sequence (DNA): TGCGCCAGCAGCGCGGGGACAGACTACTACAATGAGCAGTTCTTC. The encoded protein is CASSAGTDYYNEQFF.

The chain joins TRBV20-1 to TRBJ2-7; TRBD1 or TRBD2 may be the D gene (6 bases each). V lost 5 bases and J 9 bases, leaving 14 bases between the germline ends. The CDR3 covers 11 residues. Germline CDR1 and CDR2: DFQATT and SNEGSKA (reference sequence). The CDR3 DNA reads as TGCAGTGCTTCGTCGGGGGCCTTGCAGTACTTC. Protein: CSASSGALQYF.

The V gene is TRBV11-2, the J gene TRBJ2-3; D not certain. V lost 2 bases, J lost 2 bases, and 8 bases lay in between. There are 14 residues in the CDR3. Germline loops: CDR1 SGHAT, CDR2 FQNNGV. The CDR3 DNA is TGTGCCAGCAGCTTAACTGGCTTCACAGATACGCAGTATTTT. The encoded protein is CASSLTGFTDTQYF.

The chain links TRBV20-1 to TRBJ2-2; D is perhaps TRBD1 (5 bases). Per germline, CDR1 DFQATT and CDR2 SNEGSKA (reference sequence). V was pared by 3 bases and J by 1 base, with 9 bases between. This CDR3 has 14 residues. This chain's CDR3 is CSARAGQNTGELFF. The CDR3 region has the DNA TGCAGTGCTAGGGCCGGACAGAACACCGGGGAGCTGTTTTTT.

Only a few counts were recorded for this clonotype. J is TRBJ2-1 and V is TRBV29-1; D is ambiguous. CDR1 and CDR2 from the germline V gene are SQVTM and ANQGSEA. V was trimmed by 2 bases and J by 6 bases, leaving 11 bases between them. The CDR3 loop spans 13 amino acids. The CDR3, as DNA: TGCAGCGTTGAAATAAGCCCTACCAATGAGCAGTTCTTC. This gives the protein CSVEISPTNEQFF.

The chain carries TRBV5-1 and TRBJ2-5, with a possible D match to TRBD2 (5 bases). CDR3 length: 13 amino acids. Trimming left V 1 base short and J 5 bases short, with 9 bases between. Germline V gene lookup returns CDR1 SGHRS and CDR2 YFSETQ. The CDR3 reads CASSLRPGETQYF. The CDR3 DNA follows: TGCGCCAGCAGCTTGAGACCGGGGGAGACCCAGTACTTC.

The chain couples TRBV7-6 to TRBJ2-3; 9 nucleotides line up with TRBD1. The V and J ends lost 4 bases and 2 bases, in that order; junction bases with no gene match: 7. The CDR3 has 16 residues. The germline V gene encodes CDR1 SGHVS and CDR2 FNYEAQ. The CDR3 sequence: CASSSPTGGYTDTQYF. For the CDR3, the DNA is TGTGCCAGCAGCTCCCCGACAGGGGGTTACACAGATACGCAGTATTTT.